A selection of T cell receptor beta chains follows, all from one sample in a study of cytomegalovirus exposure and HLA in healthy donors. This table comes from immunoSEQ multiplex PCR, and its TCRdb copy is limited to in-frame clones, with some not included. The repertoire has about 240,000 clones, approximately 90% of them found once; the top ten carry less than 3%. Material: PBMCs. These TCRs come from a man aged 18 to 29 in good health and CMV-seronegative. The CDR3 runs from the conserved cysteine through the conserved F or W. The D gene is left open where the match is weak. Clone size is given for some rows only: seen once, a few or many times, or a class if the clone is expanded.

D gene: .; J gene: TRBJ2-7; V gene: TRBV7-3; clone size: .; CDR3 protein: CASSLTGGTYEQYF; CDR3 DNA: TGTGCCAGCAGCTTAACCGGGGGTACCTACGAGCAGTACTTC
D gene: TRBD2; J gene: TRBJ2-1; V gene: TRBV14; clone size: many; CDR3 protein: CASSPRTSGGVFF; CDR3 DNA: TGTGCCAGCAGCCCGCGGACTAGCGGGGGGGTGTTCTTC
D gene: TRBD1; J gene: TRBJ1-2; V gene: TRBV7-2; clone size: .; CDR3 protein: CASSSGTGGLGYGYTF; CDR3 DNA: TGTGCCAGCAGCTCTGGGACAGGGGGCTTAGGATATGGCTACACCTTC
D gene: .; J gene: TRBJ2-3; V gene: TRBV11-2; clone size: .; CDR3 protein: CASSLTSGGTDTQYF; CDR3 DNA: TGTGCCAGCAGCTTAACCAGCGGAGGCACAGATACGCAGTATTTT
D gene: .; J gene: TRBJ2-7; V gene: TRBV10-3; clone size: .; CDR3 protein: CAISTGTIDEQYF; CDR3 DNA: TGTGCCATATCTACCGGGACAATTGACGAGCAGTACTTC
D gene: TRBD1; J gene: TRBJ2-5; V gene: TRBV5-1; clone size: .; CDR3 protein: CASSRRGNRGQETQYF; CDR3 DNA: TGCGCCAGCAGCCGGAGGGGTAACAGGGGGCAAGAGACCCAGTACTTC
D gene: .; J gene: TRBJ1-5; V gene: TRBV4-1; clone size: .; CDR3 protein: CASSPQGNQPQHF; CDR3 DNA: TGCGCCAGCAGCCCCCAGGGTAATCAGCCCCAGCATTTT
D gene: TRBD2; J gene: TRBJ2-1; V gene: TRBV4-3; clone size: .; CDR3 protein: CASSQDGRLAGDEQFF; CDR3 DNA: TGCGCCAGCAGCCAAGATGGGCGACTAGCGGGAGATGAGCAGTTCTTC
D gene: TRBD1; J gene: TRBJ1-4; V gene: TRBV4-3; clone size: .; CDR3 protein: CASSQDWGQGYEKLFF; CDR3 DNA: TGCGCCAGCAGCCAAGATTGGGGACAGGGGTATGAAAAACTGTTTTTT
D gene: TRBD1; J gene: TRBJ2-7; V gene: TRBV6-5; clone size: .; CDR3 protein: CASKTGTAYEQYF; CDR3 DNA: TGTGCCAGCAAAACCGGGACAGCCTACGAGCAGTACTTC
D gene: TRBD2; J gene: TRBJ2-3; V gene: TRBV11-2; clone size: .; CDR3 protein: CASSLPLAGGPTDTQYF; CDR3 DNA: TGTGCCAGCAGCCTCCCCCTAGCGGGAGGGCCGACAGATACGCAGTATTTT
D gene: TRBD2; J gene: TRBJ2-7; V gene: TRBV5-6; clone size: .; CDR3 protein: CASSLGLAGSYEQYF; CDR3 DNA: TGTGCCAGCAGCTTGGGACTAGCGGGCTCCTACGAGCAGTACTTC
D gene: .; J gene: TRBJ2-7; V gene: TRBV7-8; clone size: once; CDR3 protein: CASSLAWGRYEQYF; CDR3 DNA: TGTGCCAGCAGCTTAGCGTGGGGGCGCTACGAGCAGTACTTC
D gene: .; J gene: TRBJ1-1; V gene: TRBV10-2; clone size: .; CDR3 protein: CASSVGETEAFF; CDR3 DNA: TGCGCCAGCAGTGTGGGAGAGACTGAAGCTTTCTTT
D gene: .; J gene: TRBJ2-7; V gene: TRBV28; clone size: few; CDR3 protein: CASGQSSYEQYF; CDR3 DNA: TGTGCCAGCGGGCAGAGCTCCTACGAGCAGTACTTC
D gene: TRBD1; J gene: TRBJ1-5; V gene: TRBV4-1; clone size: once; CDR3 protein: CASSQGSGQGPQPQHF; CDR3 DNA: TGCGCCAGCAGCCAAGGGTCGGGACAGGGGCCTCAGCCCCAGCATTTT
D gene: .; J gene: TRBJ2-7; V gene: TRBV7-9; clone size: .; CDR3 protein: CASSLELQYEQYF; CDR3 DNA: TGTGCCAGCAGCTTAGAACTCCAATACGAGCAGTACTTC
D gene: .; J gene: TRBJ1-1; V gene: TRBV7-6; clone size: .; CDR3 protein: CASSLRGSNTEAFF; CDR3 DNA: TGTGCCAGCAGCTTAAGGGGTTCGAACACTGAAGCTTTCTTT
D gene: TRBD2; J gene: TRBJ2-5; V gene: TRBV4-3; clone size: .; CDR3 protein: CASSQFGRGIGETQYF; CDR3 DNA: TGCGCCAGCAGCCAGTTTGGGCGGGGGATCGGCGAGACCCAGTACTTC
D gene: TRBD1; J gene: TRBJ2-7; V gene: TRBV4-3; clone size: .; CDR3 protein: CASSARDRGDEQYF; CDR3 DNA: TGCGCCAGCAGCGCACGGGACAGGGGTGACGAGCAGTACTTC
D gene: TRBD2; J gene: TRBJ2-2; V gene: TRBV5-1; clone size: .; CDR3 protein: CASSLALAGESTGELFF; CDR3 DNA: TGCGCCAGCAGCTTGGCCCTAGCGGGAGAAAGCACCGGGGAGCTGTTTTTT
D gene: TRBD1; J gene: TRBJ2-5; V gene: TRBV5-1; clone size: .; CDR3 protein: CASSLWTGAETQYF; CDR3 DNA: TGCGCCAGCAGCCTATGGACAGGCGCAGAGACCCAGTACTTC
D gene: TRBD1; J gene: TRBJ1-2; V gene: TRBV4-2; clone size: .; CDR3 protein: CASSQEERGPNYGYTF; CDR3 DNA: TGTGCCAGCAGCCAAGAGGAAAGGGGGCCCAACTATGGCTACACCTTC
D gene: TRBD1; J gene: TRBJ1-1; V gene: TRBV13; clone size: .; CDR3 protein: CASSRTGDEAFF; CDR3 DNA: TGTGCCAGCAGCCGGACAGGGGATGAAGCTTTCTTT
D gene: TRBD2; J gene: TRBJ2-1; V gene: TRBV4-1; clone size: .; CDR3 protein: CASSQDLWGGSYNEQFF; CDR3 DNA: TGCGCCAGCAGCCAAGATCTATGGGGGGGCTCCTACAATGAGCAGTTCTTC
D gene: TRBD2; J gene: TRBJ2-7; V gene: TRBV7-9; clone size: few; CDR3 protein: CASSPPLAGDGQYF; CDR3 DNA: TGTGCCAGCAGCCCGCCGCTAGCGGGAGACGGGCAGTACTTC
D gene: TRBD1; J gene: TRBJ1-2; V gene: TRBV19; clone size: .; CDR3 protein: CASSIRQGSGYTF; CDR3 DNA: TGTGCCAGTAGTATTCGACAGGGCAGTGGCTACACCTTC
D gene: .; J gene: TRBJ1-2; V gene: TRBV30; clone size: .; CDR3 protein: CAWSPGHLLYGYTF; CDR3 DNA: TGTGCCTGGAGCCCGGGACACCTTTTGTATGGCTACACCTTC
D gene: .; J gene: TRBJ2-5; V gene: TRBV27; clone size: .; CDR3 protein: CASSFTDGRGETQYF; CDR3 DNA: TGTGCCAGCAGTTTCACGGACGGGCGGGGAGAGACCCAGTACTTC
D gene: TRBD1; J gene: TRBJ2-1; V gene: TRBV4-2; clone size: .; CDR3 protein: CASSYGTAGTYNEQFF; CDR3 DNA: TGTGCCAGCAGCTATGGGACAGCCGGGACCTACAATGAGCAGTTCTTC
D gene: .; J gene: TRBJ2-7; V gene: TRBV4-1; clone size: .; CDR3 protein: CASSPTETRYEQYF; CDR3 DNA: TGCGCCAGCAGCCCTACAGAGACACGCTACGAGCAGTACTTC
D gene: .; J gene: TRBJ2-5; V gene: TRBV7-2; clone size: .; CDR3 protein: CASAEGGGETQYF; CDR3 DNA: TGTGCCAGCGCCGAGGGCGGAGGGGAGACCCAGTACTTC
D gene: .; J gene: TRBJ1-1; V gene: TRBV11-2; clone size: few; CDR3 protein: CASSLSGVEAFF; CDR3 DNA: TGTGCCAGCAGCTTATCAGGGGTTGAAGCTTTCTTT
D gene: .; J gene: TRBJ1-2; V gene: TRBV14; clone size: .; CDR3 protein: CASSPWAGTNYGYTF; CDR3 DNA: TGTGCCAGCAGCCCATGGGCAGGGACTAACTATGGCTACACCTTC
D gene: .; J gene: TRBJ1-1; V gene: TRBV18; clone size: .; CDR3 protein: CASSTGDQVEAFF; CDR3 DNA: TGTGCCAGCTCAACGGGGGACCAGGTTGAAGCTTTCTTT
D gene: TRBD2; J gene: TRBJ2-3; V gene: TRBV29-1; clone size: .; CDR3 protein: CSVEDQLGPAGVPRDTQYF; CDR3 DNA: TGCAGCGTTGAAGATCAATTGGGACCAGCGGGGGTTCCACGAGATACGCAGTATTTT
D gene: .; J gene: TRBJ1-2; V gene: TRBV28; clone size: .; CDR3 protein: CASMPQSFYGYTF; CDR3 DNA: TGTGCCAGCATGCCACAGTCTTTCTATGGCTACACCTTC
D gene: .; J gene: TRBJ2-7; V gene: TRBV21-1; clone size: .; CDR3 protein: CASPSPGVYEQYF; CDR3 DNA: TGTGCCAGCCCTTCCCCGGGGGTGTACGAGCAGTACTTC
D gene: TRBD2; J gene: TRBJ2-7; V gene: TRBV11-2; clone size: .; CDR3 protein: CASRVAGTRKAYEQYF; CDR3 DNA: TGTGCCAGCAGAGTAGCGGGGACCCGAAAAGCCTACGAGCAGTACTTC
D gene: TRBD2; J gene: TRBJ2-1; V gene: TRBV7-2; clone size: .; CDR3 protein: CASSQVGTTHGGYYNEQFF; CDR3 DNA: TGTGCCAGCAGCCAGGTAGGGACTACCCACGGCGGGTACTACAATGAGCAGTTCTTC
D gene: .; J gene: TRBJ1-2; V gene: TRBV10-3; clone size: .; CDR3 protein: CAMRSGSGYGYTF; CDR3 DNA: TGTGCCATGAGGTCCGGGTCGGGCTATGGCTACACCTTC
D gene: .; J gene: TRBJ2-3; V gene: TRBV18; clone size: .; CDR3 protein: CASSPGYSGHQYF; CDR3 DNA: TGTGCCAGCTCACCAGGTTACTCGGGACATCAGTATTTT
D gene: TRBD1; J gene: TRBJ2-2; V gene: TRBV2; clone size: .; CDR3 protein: CASTGQGGRGELFF; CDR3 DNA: TGTGCCAGCACCGGACAGGGGGGTCGCGGGGAGCTGTTTTTT
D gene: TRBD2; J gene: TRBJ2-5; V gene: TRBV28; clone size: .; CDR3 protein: CASSFPSSGGQETQYF; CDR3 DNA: TGTGCCAGCAGTTTCCCGTCTAGCGGGGGGCAGGAGACCCAGTACTTC
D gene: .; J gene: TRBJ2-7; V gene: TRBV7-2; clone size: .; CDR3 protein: CASSPQDSYEQYF; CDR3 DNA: TGTGCCAGCAGCCCTCAGGACTCCTACGAGCAGTACTTC
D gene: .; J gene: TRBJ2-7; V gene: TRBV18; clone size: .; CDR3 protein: CASSPPGTPVYEQYF; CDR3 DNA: TGTGCCAGCTCACCACCCGGGACACCAGTCTACGAGCAGTACTTC
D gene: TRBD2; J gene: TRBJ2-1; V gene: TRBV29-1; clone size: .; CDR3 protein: CSVESGTSGDNEQFF; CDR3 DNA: TGCAGCGTCGAATCCGGGACTAGCGGGGACAATGAGCAGTTCTTC
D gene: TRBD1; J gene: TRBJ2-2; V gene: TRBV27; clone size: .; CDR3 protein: CASRLGGASGELFF; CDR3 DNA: TGTGCCAGCAGGCTAGGGGGCGCGTCCGGGGAGCTGTTTTTT
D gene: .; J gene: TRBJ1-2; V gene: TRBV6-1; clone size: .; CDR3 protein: CASSEPRPTLYGYTF; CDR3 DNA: TGTGCCAGCAGTGAACCCCGCCCCACATTGTACGGCTACACCTTC
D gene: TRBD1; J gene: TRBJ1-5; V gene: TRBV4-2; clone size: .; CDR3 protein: CASSQDAGQLSNQPQHF; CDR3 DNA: TGTGCCAGCAGCCAAGATGCGGGACAGTTAAGCAATCAGCCCCAGCATTTT
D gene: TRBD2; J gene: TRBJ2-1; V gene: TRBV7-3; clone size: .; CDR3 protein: CASSLAGGTNEQFF; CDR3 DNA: TGTGCCAGCAGCTTAGCGGGAGGTACCAATGAGCAGTTCTTC
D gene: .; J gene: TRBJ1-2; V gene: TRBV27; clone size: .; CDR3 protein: CASSLQANYGYTF; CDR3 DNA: TGTGCCAGCAGTTTACAGGCTAACTATGGCTACACCTTC
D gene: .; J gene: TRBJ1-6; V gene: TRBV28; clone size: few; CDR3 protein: CASSPTRNYSPLHF; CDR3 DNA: TGTGCCAGCAGTCCGACAAGAAACTATTCACCCCTCCACTTT
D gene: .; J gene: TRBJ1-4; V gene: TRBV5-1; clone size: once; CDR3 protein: CASSLDSGDEKLFF; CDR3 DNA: TGCGCCAGCAGCTTGGACAGCGGGGATGAAAAACTGTTTTTT
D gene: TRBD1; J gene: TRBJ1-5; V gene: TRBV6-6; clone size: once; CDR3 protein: CASSLTGHQPQHF; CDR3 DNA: TGTGCCAGCAGTTTGACAGGGCATCAGCCCCAGCATTTT
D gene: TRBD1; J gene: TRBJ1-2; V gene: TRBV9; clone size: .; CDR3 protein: CASSVSRQGLNYGYTF; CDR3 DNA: TGTGCCAGCAGCGTAAGTCGACAGGGCCTTAACTATGGCTACACCTTC
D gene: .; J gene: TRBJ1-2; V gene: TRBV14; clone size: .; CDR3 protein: CASSLGRQGLRYTF; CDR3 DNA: TGTGCCAGCAGCCTAGGTCGTCAGGGCCTGCGCTACACCTTC